This TCR beta chain stems from a study of T cell responses to AZD1222 COVID-19 vaccine. Study at large: Second doses were pooled across both intervals (about 4 or about 12 weeks). General study findings and limits: Spike-wide coverage was observed for vaccine-associated CD4 TCRs, with dominant responses at 160-218 and 743-854. The donor cohort was predominantly white British with a female majority, and clonal diversity may have been underestimated. Repertoires were collected only later (after the peak T cell response had occurred).

In regard to this clone: Its antigen is currently unknown.

In germline, CDR1 is GTSNPN, CDR2 SVGIG (reference sequence). With V trimmed by 8 bases and J by 5 bases, 9 bases remained unmatched. CDR3 length: 15 amino acids. The repertoire was sequenced with immunoSEQ multiplex PCR; TCRdb's copy has only in-frame clones and lacks some. In the table there are about 140,000 clones, about 90% of which are singletons. The gene calls are TRBV30 and TRBJ2-3, with TRBD2 matching 14 bases. The sequence was obtained from an adult in good health. The material sequenced was peripheral blood, taken on day 0 of AZD1222 vaccination. CDR3 residues: CAVGGLAGARDTQYF. In DNA form, the CDR3 reads TGTGCCGTAGGGGGACTAGCGGGAGCACGAGATACGCAGTATTTT.